This T cell receptor (beta chain) is drawn from a study of shared clonotypes between healthy human individuals. The repertoire was sequenced with immunoSEQ multiplex PCR; TCRdb's copy has only in-frame clones and lacks some. The data contain some 2.1 million clones, 85% to 95% of them singletons. V was shortened by 1 base and J by 5 bases, with 11 bases between the two germline ends. Per the germline V gene, CDR1 is GTSNPN and CDR2 is SVGIG (reference sequence). The CDR3 contains 13 residues. All donors were Caucasian adults living in Nashville, Tennessee. The TCR originated in a man younger than 35 in good health. The chain recombines TRBV30 with TRBJ2-5, with no clear D. The sequencing sample was made of naive CD4+ T cells sorted from blood. Subset here: CD45RA+ positively selected. CDR3 region: CAWSAKGWETQYF. CDR3 nucleotide sequence: TGTGCCTGGAGTGCTAAGGGATGGGAGACCCAGTACTTC. The whole variable domain, remainder taken from reference TRBV30 and TRBJ2-5, is SQTIHQWPATLVQPVGSPLSLECTVEGTSNPNLYWYRQAAGRGLQLLFYSVGIGQISSEVPQNLSASRPQDRQFILSSKKLLLSDSGFYLCAWSAKGWETQYFGPGTRLLVL.